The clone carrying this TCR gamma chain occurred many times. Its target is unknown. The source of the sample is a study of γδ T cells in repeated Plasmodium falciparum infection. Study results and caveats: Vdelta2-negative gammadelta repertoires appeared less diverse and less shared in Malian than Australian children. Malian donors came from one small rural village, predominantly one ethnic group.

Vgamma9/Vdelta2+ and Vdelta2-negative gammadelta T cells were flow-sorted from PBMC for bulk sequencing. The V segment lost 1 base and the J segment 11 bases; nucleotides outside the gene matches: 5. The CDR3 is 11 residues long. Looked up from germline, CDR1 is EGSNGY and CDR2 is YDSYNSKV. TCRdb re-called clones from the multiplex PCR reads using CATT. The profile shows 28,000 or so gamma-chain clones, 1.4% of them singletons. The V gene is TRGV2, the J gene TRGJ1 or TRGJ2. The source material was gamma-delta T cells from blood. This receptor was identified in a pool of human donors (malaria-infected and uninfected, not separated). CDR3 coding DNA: TGTGCCACCTGGGACGGAGGGGAGAAACTCTTT. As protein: CATWDGGEKLF.